The next 32 T cell receptor beta chains were all read from a single sample in a study of blood T cell repertoires in COVID-19. Sequencing used immunoSEQ multiplex PCR; TCRdb keeps in-frame clones, though not all of them. Of about 160,000 clones in the sample, roughly 91% are singletons; the top ten hold about 2%. The source material was peripheral blood. Receptors originate from a man aged 18-30 years with acute or convalescent COVID-19.

The CDR3 DNA follows: TGTGCCAGTAGTCTGACGGGACAGGGGCGGGATGGCTACACCTTC. Translation gives CASSLTGQGRDGYTF. The rearrangement joins TRBV19 to TRBJ1-2; 10 bases are shared with TRBD1. This CDR3 contains 15 residues. After removal of 5 bases from V and 6 bases from J, the junction contained 9 bases not matched to a gene. The germline V gene encodes CDR1 LNHDA and CDR2 SQIVND (reference sequence).

The V call is TRBV7-2, the J call TRBJ1-3; 8 bases fit TRBD1. CDR3 length: 19 amino acids. Germline V gene sequence: CDR1 SGHTA, CDR2 FQGNSA. The trim removed 0 bases at V and 4 bases at J, leaving 14 bases unmatched. Written as DNA, the CDR3 is TGTGCCAGCAGCTTAGCGAGGGACAGGCGCCTTAGTCGCGGAAACACCATATATTTT. Its protein product is CASSLARDRRLSRGNTIYF.

V is TRBV28 and J is TRBJ2-1, with a weak D call TRBD1 (6 bases). Germline V CDR1 and CDR2: MDHEN, SYDVKM. The ends were cut back, 6 bases at V and 7 bases at J, with 13 bases in the middle. The CDR3 spans 13 residues. The CDR3 spells CASSPYGQNEQFF. The CDR3 region has the DNA TGTGCCAGCAGCCCATACGGACAGAATGAGCAGTTCTTC.

The rearrangement uses TRBV5-4 and TRBJ1-3; tentative D call: TRBD1 (5 bases). Per germline, CDR1 SGHNT and CDR2 YYREEE (reference sequence). The CDR3 contains 15 residues. V was shortened by 4 bases and J by 0 bases, with 11 bases between the two germline ends. CDR3 region: CASSLQVDSGNTIYF. In DNA, the CDR3 is TGTGCCAGCAGCCTACAGGTCGACTCTGGAAACACCATATATTTT. The variable domain in full, completed from reference TRBV5-4 and TRBJ1-3, reads ETGVTQSPTHLIKTRGQQVTLRCSSQSGHNTVSWYQQALGQGPQFIFQYYREEENGRGNFPPRFSGLQFPNYSSELNVNALELDDSALYLCASSLQVDSGNTIYFGEGSWLTVV.

The rearrangement joins TRBV5-1 to TRBJ1-4; TRBD1 matches 7 bases. The V and J ends lost 5 bases and 4 bases, in that order; junction bases with no gene match: 2. Germline CDR1 reads SGHRS; CDR2 reads YFSETQ. CDR3 length: 13 amino acids. This CDR3 reads CASRRDSNEKLFF. The CDR3 nucleotides are TGCGCCAGCAGGCGGGACAGTAATGAAAAACTGTTTTTT.

The rearrangement uses TRBV7-9 and TRBJ1-1; maybe TRBD1 (5 bases). Germline V CDR1 and CDR2: SEHNR, FQNEAQ (reference sequence). Trimming cost V 2 bases and J 3 bases, with 10 bases left between them. This CDR3 contains 14 residues. This chain's CDR3 is CASSLMAGDTEAFF. As DNA, the CDR3 is TGTGCCAGCAGCTTAATGGCGGGGGACACTGAAGCTTTCTTT.

This sequence joins TRBV5-4 and TRBJ2-3; 10 nucleotides agree with TRBD1. Germline assignment: CDR1 SGHNT and CDR2 YYREEE (reference sequence). V gave up 3 bases and J gave up 3 bases; unmatched junction bases: 4. CDR3 length equals 15 residues. CDR3 in amino acids: CASSSRQGATDTQYF. The CDR3 DNA sequence: TGTGCCAGCAGCTCCAGACAGGGGGCAACAGATACGCAGTATTTT.

This chain connects TRBV5-1 to TRBJ1-1; D unclear. The CDR3 extends over 14 amino acids. V lost 7 bases, J lost 1 base, and 14 bases lay in between. Germline V gives CDR1 SGHRS, CDR2 YFSETQ. The CDR3 sequence is CASRREGRNTEAFF. The CDR3 DNA follows: TGCGCCAGCCGTCGGGAAGGGCGGAACACTGAAGCTTTCTTT.

The V gene is TRBV13, the J gene TRBJ1-1; a possible D gene is TRBD1 (5 bases). The germline V and J ends were trimmed by 5 bases and 2 bases, with 15 bases remaining between them. The CDR3 covers 15 residues. In germline, CDR1 is PRHDT, CDR2 FYEKMQ (reference sequence). CDR3 loop: CASSLGGLLNTEAFF. CDR3 DNA: TGTGCCAGCAGCCTCGGGGGACTCCTTAACACTGAAGCTTTCTTT.

The chain has TRBV11-3 and TRBJ2-1; D might be TRBD2 (7 bases). Germline V lookup: CDR1 SGHNT, CDR2 YENEEA. The V and J ends lost 1 base and 8 bases respectively, with 18 bases between them. The CDR3 contains 16 residues. The CDR3 coding sequence is TGTGCCAGCAGCTTAGGCTTAGGGGGGGGTTCATATGAGCAGTTCTTC. Protein product: CASSLGLGGGSYEQFF.

This clone occurred once. The J gene is TRBJ2-7, the V gene TRBV27, with 7 bases aligning to TRBD2. Losses at the gene ends were 3 bases for V and 2 bases for J; bases not matched to a gene: 7. Germline loops: CDR1 MNHEY, CDR2 SMNVEV (reference sequence). This CDR3 has 15 amino acids. The CDR3 coding sequence is TGTGCCAGCAGTTTCCCCCGACTAGCTGCCTACGAGCAGTACTTC. It codes for CASSFPRLAAYEQYF.

The chain combines TRBV27 with TRBJ1-1; TRBD1 agrees at 7 bases. V shed 2 bases, J shed 5 bases, and the junction held 5 bases outside the gene matches. Germline V gives CDR1 MNHEY, CDR2 SMNVEV (reference sequence). The CDR3 is made up of 14 amino acids. The CDR3: CASSLRDSLTEAFF. The CDR3 DNA reads as TGTGCCAGCAGTTTACGGGACAGCCTGACTGAAGCTTTCTTT.

The gene calls are TRBV15 and TRBJ2-7; TRBD2 is a possible D gene (6 bases). Germline values: CDR1 LNHNV, CDR2 YYDKDF (reference sequence). There are 15 residues in the CDR3. The ends were cut back, 0 bases at V and 3 bases at J, with 12 bases in the middle. The chain's CDR3 is CATSREQRVDYEQYF. The CDR3 nucleotides are TGTGCCACCAGCAGAGAACAGCGGGTCGACTACGAGCAGTACTTC.

Only one count was recorded for this clone. The chain uses TRBV20-1 and TRBJ1-2; D is unresolved. The germline CDR1 and CDR2 sequences are DFQATT and SNEGSKA (reference sequence). Trimming cost V 3 bases and J 5 bases, with 13 bases left between them. The CDR3 loop spans 13 amino acids. In DNA form, the CDR3 reads TGCAGTGCTAGTACACCATCGGGATATGGCTACACCTTC. Translating it yields CSASTPSGYGYTF.

This clone was counted between two and nine times. The chain recombines TRBV7-2 with TRBJ2-1; TRBD1 matches at 11 bases. The CDR3 loop spans 14 amino acids. Unmatched junction bases numbered 7, after V lost 9 bases and J lost 6 bases. Germline V CDR1 and CDR2: SGHTA, FQGNSA. The CDR3 loop is CARNRDRGINEQFF. In DNA form, the CDR3 reads TGTGCCAGAAACCGGGACAGGGGGATCAATGAGCAGTTCTTC.

This chain uses TRBV7-9 with TRBJ2-1, with TRBD2 matching 7 bases. J was trimmed by 4 bases and V by 5 bases; bases with no gene match: 14. The CDR3 is made up of 17 amino acids. Germline CDR1 SEHNR, CDR2 FQNEAQ (reference sequence). The CDR3: CASSTALREGLYNEQFF. In nucleotides, the CDR3 is TGTGCCAGCAGCACCGCTTTGAGGGAGGGCCTTTACAATGAGCAGTTCTTC.

The rearrangement uses TRBV6-5 and TRBJ2-5; TRBD1 is a possible D gene (5 bases). Trimming left V 7 bases short and J 4 bases short, with 16 bases between. Per the germline V gene, CDR1 is MNHEY and CDR2 is SVGAGI. The CDR3 runs 14 residues. CDR3: CASKEWTPPETQYF. In DNA, the CDR3 is TGTGCCAGCAAGGAGTGGACACCCCCAGAGACCCAGTACTTC.

This chain uses TRBV7-8 with TRBJ1-5; D perhaps matches TRBD1 (6 bases). The germline gives CDR1 SGHVS, CDR2 FQNEAQ. Trimming pared 0 bases from V and 6 bases from J, leaving 12 bases between. The CDR3 covers 15 residues. For the CDR3, the DNA is TGTGCCAGCAGCTTAGCGGCAGGGGCGGGTCAGCCCCAGCATTTT. This encodes CASSLAAGAGQPQHF.

The rearrangement links TRBV12-3 or TRBV12-4 to TRBJ1-1; D ambiguous. The CDR3 spans 13 residues. V lost 6 bases, J lost 7 bases, and 15 bases lay in between. The CDR3 protein is CASSPGSYYEAFF. The CDR3 DNA follows: TGTGCCAGCAGCCCCGGGTCCTACTATGAAGCTTTCTTT.

CDR3 sequence reads: CASSLGGYNEQFF. CDR3 DNA: TGTGCCAGCAGTTTAGGCGGGTACAATGAGCAGTTCTTC. The chain carries TRBV12-3 or TRBV12-4 and TRBJ2-1; D is possibly TRBD2 (5 bases). This CDR3 is 13 amino acids long. Trimming stripped 1 base from V and 4 bases from J, with 5 bases between.

This chain connects TRBV11-2 to TRBJ1-2; the match to TRBD1 covers 9 bases. CDR1 SGHAT and CDR2 FQNNGV come from the germline V gene. Trimming at V came to 6 bases and at J to 4 bases, leaving 9 bases not matched to a gene. The CDR3 sequence is 15 residues long. This CDR3 is CASRQGGQGIYGYTF. As DNA, the CDR3 is TGTGCCAGCAGACAAGGGGGACAGGGAATCTATGGCTACACCTTC.

The CDR3 reads CASSLQLAGGPSSYNEQFF. The CDR3 nucleotides are TGCGCCAGCAGCTTGCAGCTAGCGGGAGGTCCGAGCTCCTACAATGAGCAGTTCTTC. J is TRBJ2-1 and V is TRBV5-1; 11 nucleotides agree with TRBD2. Looked up from germline, CDR1 is SGHRS and CDR2 is YFSETQ. The J segment lost 0 bases and the V segment lost 1 base, leaving 9 bases of the junction unmatched. CDR3 size: 19 residues. Based on the CDR3 plus reference TRBV5-1 and TRBJ2-1, the full variable domain is KAGVTQTPRYLIKTRGQQVTLSCSPISGHRSVSWYQQTPGQGLQFLFEYFSETQRNKGNFPGRFSGRQFSNSRSEMNVSTLELGDSALYLCASSLQLAGGPSSYNEQFFGPGTRLTVL.

In DNA, the CDR3 is TGTGCCACTTCAGGGGGGCGGTGGGCTTTCTTT. Translated, it gives CATSGGRWAFF. The J gene is TRBJ1-1, the V gene TRBV28; 7 bases are shared with TRBD1. Trimming removed 10 bases from V and 11 bases from J; junction bases left unmatched: 10. Germline V CDR1 and CDR2: MDHEN, SYDVKM. The CDR3 covers 11 residues.

CDR3 sequence (DNA): TGCGCCAGCAGCAAACAGGAGAACACTGAAGCTTTCTTT. It specifies CASSKQENTEAFF. The chain employs TRBV5-1 and TRBJ1-1, with D possibly matching TRBD1 (5 bases). Germline-derived CDR1 and CDR2 are SGHRS and YFSETQ. The V gene lost 4 bases and the J gene lost 1 base, with 8 bases spanning the gap. The CDR3 is 13 residues long.

This chain connects TRBV29-1 to TRBJ2-2; TRBD1 matches at 7 bases. Per the germline V gene, CDR1 is SQVTM and CDR2 is ANQGSEA. The CDR3 runs to 16 residues. The V segment lost 0 bases and the J segment 4 bases; nucleotides outside the gene matches: 8. Here the CDR3 reads CSVEDYGTDSTGELFF. CDR3 in DNA: TGCAGCGTTGAAGATTACGGGACAGACAGCACCGGGGAGCTGTTTTTT.

The rearrangement links TRBV9 to TRBJ1-1; 8 bases fit TRBD1. After removal of 7 bases from V and 3 bases from J, the junction contained 5 bases not matched to a gene. The V gene's germline CDR1 is SGDLS and CDR2 YYNGEE. The CDR3 is 13 amino acids. This chain's CDR3 is CASSGGRYTEAFF. In nucleotides, the CDR3 is TGTGCCAGCTCAGGGGGCCGGTACACTGAAGCTTTCTTT.

The chain is built from TRBV10-2 and TRBJ2-5; 8 bases agree with TRBD1. CDR3 length: 16 amino acids. V gave up 3 bases and J gave up 5 bases; unmatched junction bases: 11. From germline, CDR1 is WSHSY and CDR2 SAAADI. The CDR3 DNA is TGCGCCAGCAGTGATCCCCGTCAGGGGGCCGGGGAGACCCAGTACTTC. Protein sequence: CASSDPRQGAGETQYF.

The chain joins TRBV5-1 to TRBJ1-1; 7 nucleotides match TRBD1. The V and J ends lost 1 base and 7 bases, in that order; junction bases with no gene match: 1. The length of the CDR3 is 12 residues. Germline CDR1 SGHRS, CDR2 YFSETQ. CDR3 sequence reads: CASSLWTGEAFF. The CDR3 nucleotides are TGCGCCAGCAGCTTGTGGACAGGTGAAGCTTTCTTT.

The V call is TRBV19, the J call TRBJ2-2; TRBD1 matches 8 bases. V dropped 5 bases and J dropped 5; count of bases not matched to a gene: 4. The CDR3 consists of 14 residues. The germline gives CDR1 LNHDA, CDR2 SQIVND (reference sequence). This chain's CDR3 is CASSGQGATGELFF. CDR3 bases: TGTGCCAGTAGTGGGCAGGGGGCGACCGGGGAGCTGTTTTTT.

J is TRBJ1-6 and V is TRBV11-2; the D gene is possibly TRBD1 (6 bases). The germline gives CDR1 SGHAT, CDR2 FQNNGV. The germline V and J ends were trimmed by 3 bases and 6 bases, with 9 bases remaining between them. This CDR3 contains 14 residues. The CDR3 reads CASSFGQPNSPLHF. CDR3 sequence (DNA): TGTGCCAGCAGCTTCGGACAGCCTAATTCACCCCTCCACTTT. Variable domain in full (rest from reference TRBV11-2 and TRBJ1-6): EAGVAQSPRYKIIEKRQSVAFWCNPISGHATLYWYQQILGQGPKLLIQFQNNGVVDDSQLPKDRFSAERLKGVDSTLKIQPAKLEDSAVYLCASSFGQPNSPLHFGNGTRLTVT.

This clone was seen only once. The V and J genes are TRBV19 and TRBJ1-4; tentatively, D is TRBD1 (6 bases). The CDR3 has 15 amino acids. V gave up 4 bases and J gave up 6 bases, with 15 bases separating them. CDR1 is LNHDA and CDR2 is SQIVND in the germline V gene (reference sequence). The CDR3 nucleotides are TGTGCCAGTAGTACCCGGGACATTCCTTATGAAAAACTGTTTTTT. Translated: CASSTRDIPYEKLFF.

The chain uses TRBV5-1 and TRBJ2-7; no clear D gene. Trimming stripped 3 bases from V and 3 bases from J, with 19 bases between. There are 16 residues in the CDR3. The V gene's germline CDR1 is SGHRS and CDR2 YFSETQ. CDR3 sequence (DNA): TGCGCCAGCAGCTCGATCTCCTCCAACTCTCTCTACGAGCAGTACTTC. Translating it yields CASSSISSNSLYEQYF. The full variable domain, in which reference TRBV5-1 and TRBJ2-7 provide the parts outside the CDR3, is KAGVTQTPRYLIKTRGQQVTLSCSPISGHRSVSWYQQTPGQGLQFLFEYFSETQRNKGNFPGRFSGRQFSNSRSEMNVSTLELGDSALYLCASSSISSNSLYEQYFGPGTRLTVT.